This T cell receptor (beta chain) was sequenced for a study of blood T cell repertoires in COVID-19. At the level of the study: Researchers got acute and convalescent COVID-19 samples from the United States, Italy and Spain.

V dropped 3 bases and J dropped 7 bases, with 15 bases sitting between them. The CDR3 is 14 amino acids. CDR1 is GTSNPN, CDR2 SVGIG, per germline (reference sequence). Per the study methods: By means of reference gene primer amplification, nucleated cell counts were estimated. The data were produced by immunoSEQ multiplex PCR, yet TCRdb's version contains in-frame clones alone and is incomplete. The V and J calls and clone size were taken over from that table, and D and trimming were inferred from the DNA. There are some 180,000 clones in the sample; 80% to 90% occur only once, and under 15% lies in the top ten. This clone was observed once.

Sequencing was done on a sample of peripheral blood. V usage is TRBV30 and J usage is TRBJ1-4; maybe TRBD1 (6 bases). This sequence originates from a human donor in a cohort sampled during active COVID-19. DNA of the CDR3: TGTGCCTGGAGCCGGACAGTTGGGGGTGAAAAACTGTTTTTT. Protein product: CAWSRTVGGEKLFF.